This is a list of T cell receptor beta chains from one sample in a study of response to subunit inactivated influenza vaccine. TCRdb re-called the RT-PCR reads through MiXCR, storing one row per CDR3 protein. The data show about 540,000 distinct CDR3 sequences, approximately 22% seen once. These sequences were also reported in another study, on T cells expressing NK-cell markers.

The sample in question was CD4+ T cells sorted from PBMCs, obtained 11 to 12 days after vaccination. These receptors originate from a man aged 50 to 59 who received an inactivated influenza vaccine. Each CDR3 is given with its conserved first and last residue. A D gene is named only where the DNA matches it firmly. Clone size is shown for a subset of rows, as once, few, many or a class of expanded clone.

TRBJ1-6	NA	TRBV7-2	NA	CASSLAPQSSYNSPLHF	TGTGCCAGCAGCTTAGCGCCCCAAAGCTCCTATAATTCACCCCTCCACTTT
TRBJ2-5	NA	TRBV11-2	NA	CASSCPGGECYQETQYF	TGTGCCAGCAGCTGCCCTGGCGGAGAATGCTACCAAGAGACCCAGTACTTC
TRBJ1-5	NA	TRBV20-1	few	CSATGQTKWDQPQHF	TGCAGTGCAACCGGACAGACCAAATGGGATCAGCCCCAGCATTTT
TRBJ1-2	NA	TRBV29-1	many	CSARVADNYGYTF	TGCAGTGCTAGAGTAGCGGATAACTATGGCTACACCTTC
TRBJ2-1	TRBD1	TRBV20-1	NA	CSARKTSGQGASYNEQFF	TGCAGTGCTAGAAAGACCTCCGGACAGGGGGCCTCCTACAATGAGCAGTTCTTC
TRBJ2-7	TRBD2	TRBV6-2/TRBV6-3	once	CASSLGLAATYEQYF	TGTGCCAGCAGCCTGGGACTAGCGGCAACCTACGAGCAGTACTTC
TRBJ2-1	NA	TRBV3-1	NA	CASCQAKGGSYNEQFF	TGTGCCAGCTGCCAAGCTAAAGGGGGCTCCTACAATGAGCAGTTCTTC
TRBJ2-7	TRBD2	TRBV20-1	NA	CSARGVAGTYEQYF	TGCAGTGCTAGGGGGGTAGCGGGAACCTACGAGCAGTACTTC
TRBJ2-3	TRBD1	TRBV10-3	few	CAISVGQVGADTQYF	TGTGCCATCAGTGTAGGACAGGTCGGAGCAGATACGCAGTATTTT
TRBJ2-1	TRBD2	TRBV11-2	few	CASSRTSGITNEQFF	TGTGCCAGCAGTCGGACTAGCGGGATAACCAATGAGCAGTTCTTC
TRBJ2-7	TRBD2	TRBV20-1	few	CSARVIGTRGQTTYEQYF	TGCAGTGCTAGAGTAATCGGGACTAGAGGACAAACTACCTACGAGCAGTACTTC
TRBJ1-5	NA	TRBV4-2	few	CASSQAHNQPQHF	TGTGCCAGCAGCCAGGCCCACAATCAGCCCCAGCATTTT
TRBJ2-3	TRBD1	TRBV4-2	few	CASSQDRGSSTDTQYF	TGTGCCAGCAGCCAAGACAGGGGGTCTAGCACAGATACGCAGTATTTT
TRBJ2-1	NA	TRBV7-2	NA	CASSLGAMYSEQFF	TGTGCCAGCAGCTTAGGCGCAATGTATAGTGAGCAGTTCTTC
TRBJ1-1	NA	TRBV20-1	NA	CSAPAGARGEAFF	TGCAGTGCTCCTGCGGGGGCGAGGGGGGAAGCTTTCTTT
TRBJ2-7	NA	TRBV5-4	NA	CASSLPGPAYEQYF	TGTGCCAGCAGCCTTCCGGGCCCAGCCTACGAGCAGTACTTC
TRBJ1-5	TRBD1	TRBV4-1	NA	CASSHRTGGNQPQHF	TGCGCCAGCAGCCATCGGACAGGGGGCAATCAGCCCCAGCATTTT
TRBJ2-7	NA	TRBV12-3/TRBV12-4	NA	CASSLGEVGGYNEQYF	TGTGCCAGCAGTTTAGGAGAAGTAGGGGGTTACAACGAGCAGTACTTC
TRBJ1-2	NA	TRBV6-5	NA	CASSGGTWGYTF	TGTGCCAGCAGTGGGGGGACCTGGGGCTACACCTTC
TRBJ2-6	TRBD2	TRBV20-1	few	CSARSGTSYSGANVLTF	TGCAGTGCTAGGTCCGGGACTAGTTATTCTGGGGCCAACGTCCTGACTTTC
TRBJ1-2	NA	TRBV5-6	few	CASSLEGMSSNYGYTF	TGTGCCAGCAGCTTGGAGGGCATGTCTTCTAACTATGGCTACACCTTC
TRBJ2-2	TRBD2	TRBV5-1	NA	CASSLLAGVPGELFF	TGCGCCAGCAGCTTGCTAGCGGGAGTGCCCGGGGAGCTGTTTTTT
TRBJ2-2	TRBD1	TRBV15	NA	CATSEGAIAGELFF	TGTGCCACCAGTGAGGGGGCAATTGCCGGGGAGCTGTTTTTT
TRBJ2-3	NA	TRBV29-1	NA	CSVEGRASWLDTQYF	TGCAGCGTTGAAGGTCGGGCATCTTGGTTGGATACGCAGTATTTT